This T cell receptor (beta chain) was identified during a study of vaccination effects on CD4 cells after COVID-19. V lost 5 bases to trimming and J lost 2 bases, with 12 bases between them. The CDR3 has 14 residues. Germline V gene lookup returns CDR1 MNHEY and CDR2 SVGAGI. Notes on this clone: Its cognate antigen is unknown.

Expansion with viral peptide pools was applied to antigen-specific CD4+ T cells by the ViraFEST assay prior to sequencing. It was after 10 days of culture that CD4+ T cells were isolated. Sometime from March through December 2020, the person acquired a SARS-CoV-2 infection that PCR confirmed. Here immunoSEQ multiplex PCR was the method, and the copy in TCRdb shows in-frame clones only, minus some. The table lists tens of thousands of clones, about three quarters of them singletons. Study observations and caveats: Convalescent patients were scarce, and early post-infection timepoints were absent. Marked clonal contraction of infection- and vaccine-induced clones was seen late after vaccination.

The specimen was CD4+ T cells from PBMCs cultured with SARS-CoV-2 spike peptides, collected before COVID-19 vaccination. This chain joins TRBV6-5 and TRBJ1-1, with D possibly matching TRBD1 (6 bases). This TCR came from a human donor who had a prior SARS-CoV-2 infection. In DNA form, the CDR3 reads TGTGCCAGCAGTCCCCGCGGGGGCAACACTGAAGCTTTCTTT. It translates to CASSPRGGNTEAFF.